Listed below are T cell receptor beta chains from one sample, sequenced in a study of T cells after yellow fever vaccination. One entry per CDR3 protein results from TCRdb running MiXCR on the 5' RACE reads. The table records 170,000 or so distinct CDR3 sequences, 9.3% of them present only once. The source was CD8+ T cells sorted from PBMCs, collected 45 days after the yellow fever booster vaccination. The receptor set was obtained from a man aged 18-30 years who received the YFV17D yellow fever vaccine. Both conserved end residues are part of each CDR3. The D gene is left open where the match is weak. Clone size is not always given. Where it is, it says once, few, many or a class for expanded clones.

D	size	V	J	DNA	CDR3
TRBD2	many	TRBV3-1	TRBJ2-5	TGTGCCAGCAGCCAAGAGTCCAGCGGGGGGCTCTGGGAGACCCAGTACTTC	CASSQESSGGLWETQYF
NA	few	TRBV9	TRBJ1-5	TGTGCCAGCAGCCCCGGGGGTAGCAATCAGCCCCAGCATTTT	CASSPGGSNQPQHF
NA	few	TRBV7-2	TRBJ1-6	TGTGCCAGCAGCTTTCTGCGGAGCTCCTATAATTCACCCCTCCACTTT	CASSFLRSSYNSPLHF
TRBD1	NA	TRBV6-2/TRBV6-3	TRBJ1-1	TGTGCCAGCAGGAAAACGACAGGGTGGACTGAAGCTTTCTTT	CASRKTTGWTEAFF
NA	few	TRBV5-6	TRBJ1-2	TGTGCCAGCAGCTTGCCCCAGCCTTATGGCTACACCTTC	CASSLPQPYGYTF
NA	NA	TRBV6-5	TRBJ1-1	TGTGCCACCAGACATACCAACACTGAAGCTTTCTTT	CATRHTNTEAFF
TRBD1	NA	TRBV9	TRBJ2-1	TGTGCCAGCAGTGCCGCCGGGACAGAGTACAATGAGCAGTTCTTC	CASSAAGTEYNEQFF
TRBD1	few	TRBV19	TRBJ1-6	TGTGCCAGTACCCCGGGACAGGGGGCATCACCCCTCCACTTT	CASTPGQGASPLHF
NA	NA	TRBV2	TRBJ2-1	TGTGCCAGCACCGGGGGCCCCTACAATGAGCAGTTCTTC	CASTGGPYNEQFF
TRBD1	NA	TRBV7-3	TRBJ2-1	TGTGCCAGCAGCTCGTCGCAGGGGGCGCGAAATGAGCAGTTCTTC	CASSSSQGARNEQFF
NA	NA	TRBV7-9	TRBJ2-3	TGTGCCAGCAGCTTAGACGAAGATACGCAGTATTTT	CASSLDEDTQYF
NA	few	TRBV12-3/TRBV12-4	TRBJ2-7	TGTGCCAGCAGTTGGGACACTTTATACGAGCAGTACTTC	CASSWDTLYEQYF
TRBD2	once	TRBV20-1	TRBJ2-1	TGCAGTGCTAGAGGACTAGCGGGGGGGCCTATTGATGAGCAGTTCTTC	CSARGLAGGPIDEQFF
NA	many	TRBV6-1	TRBJ1-5	TGTGCCAGCAGTGAAGCGGAGGGGAGGGGTCAGCCCCAGCATTTT	CASSEAEGRGQPQHF
TRBD1	once	TRBV5-8	TRBJ2-3	TGTGCCAGCAGCTTGGTTGGTTTGGACAGGGGGGCTAGCACAGATACGCAGTATTTT	CASSLVGLDRGASTDTQYF
TRBD1	NA	TRBV5-5	TRBJ2-7	TGTGCCAGCACCCGGACAGGAAAGAGCTCCTACGAGCAGTACTTC	CASTRTGKSSYEQYF
NA	NA	TRBV4-3	TRBJ1-4	TGCGCCAGCAGCCAAGATTTGGGGGCTGAAAAACTGTTTTTT	CASSQDLGAEKLFF
NA	NA	TRBV29-1	TRBJ1-3	TGCAGCGTAGATACAGGGCTCTCTGGAAACACCATATATTTT	CSVDTGLSGNTIYF
NA	many	TRBV19	TRBJ2-1	TGTGCCAGTAGCCCAGGGATCGCTGAGCAGTTCTTC	CASSPGIAEQFF
NA	NA	TRBV19	TRBJ1-1	TGTGCCAGTTCGTCGGGGGAACTGAAAGCTTTCTTT	CASSSGELKAFF